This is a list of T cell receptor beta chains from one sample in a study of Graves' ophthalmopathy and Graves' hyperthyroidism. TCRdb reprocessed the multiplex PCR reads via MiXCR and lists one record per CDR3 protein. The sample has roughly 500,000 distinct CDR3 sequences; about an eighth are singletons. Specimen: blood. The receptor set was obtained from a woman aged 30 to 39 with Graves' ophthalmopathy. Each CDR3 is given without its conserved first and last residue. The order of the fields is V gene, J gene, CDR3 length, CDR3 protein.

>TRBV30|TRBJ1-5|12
AWSVAGRNQPQH
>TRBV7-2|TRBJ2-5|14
ASSPHGLLKAETQY
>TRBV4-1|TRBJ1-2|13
ASSQDFPGGYGYT
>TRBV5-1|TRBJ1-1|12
ASSPERPYTGAF
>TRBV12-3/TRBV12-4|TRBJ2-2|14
ASSLDQGARGGELF
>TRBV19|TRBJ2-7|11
ASRANMRKEQY
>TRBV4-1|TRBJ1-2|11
ASGYRGRSGYT
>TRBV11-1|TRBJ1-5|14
ASSYTGDYSNQPQH
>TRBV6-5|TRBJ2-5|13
ASSNDGTGGQTQY
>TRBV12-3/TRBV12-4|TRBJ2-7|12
ASSSGTGAFEQY
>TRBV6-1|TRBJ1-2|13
ASSAGRGRSYGYT
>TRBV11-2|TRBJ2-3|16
ASSLRGTSGSFTDTQY
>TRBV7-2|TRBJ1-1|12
ASSLRQGPTEAF
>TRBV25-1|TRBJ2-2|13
ASSETGGFTGELF
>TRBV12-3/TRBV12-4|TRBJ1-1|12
ASSLQGKYTEAF
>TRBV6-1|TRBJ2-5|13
ASSGQGGLVGTQY
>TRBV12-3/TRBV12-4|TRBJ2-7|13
ASSSLQGYTYEQY
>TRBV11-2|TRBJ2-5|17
ASSVGTGTSSRRKETQY
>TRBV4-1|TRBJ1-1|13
ASSQDTARITEAF
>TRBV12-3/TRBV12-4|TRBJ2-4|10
ASSLGGTGGF
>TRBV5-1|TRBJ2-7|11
ASSLAVGQAPY
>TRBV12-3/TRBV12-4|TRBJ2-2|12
ASRDPGGTGELF
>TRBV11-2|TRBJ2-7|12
ASSSDPSGYQQY
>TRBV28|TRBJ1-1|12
ASSFRTGRTEAF
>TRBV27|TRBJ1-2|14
ASSRGQGARYYGYT
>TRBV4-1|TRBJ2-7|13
ASSPTWDFKAEQY
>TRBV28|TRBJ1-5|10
ASRGANQPQH
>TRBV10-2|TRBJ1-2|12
ASSEAGGIGGYT